These 27 T cell receptor beta chains came from one sample sequenced in a study of control samples from healthy donors and cancer patients. The data were produced by immunoSEQ multiplex PCR, yet TCRdb's version contains in-frame clones alone and is incomplete. The sample includes approximately 170,000 clones, about 90% of them seen just once. Source material: blood. These receptors were collected from a woman aged 45-59 years in good health.

A few counts support this clone. V gene TRBV18 combines with J gene TRBJ1-2, with 7 bases that match TRBD1. There are 14 residues in the CDR3. Germline V gene data show CDR1 as KGHSH and CDR2 as LQKENI. Trimming removed 3 bases from V and 5 bases from J; junction bases left unmatched: 6. CDR3 in amino acids: CASSPQGQSYGYTF. For the CDR3, the DNA is TGTGCCAGCTCACCCCAGGGACAGTCGTATGGCTACACCTTC.

The rearrangement links TRBV29-1 to TRBJ1-2; tentative D call: TRBD1 (6 bases). The CDR3 length is 14 residues. Trimming took off 6 bases at V and 4 bases at J, with 18 bases between the two ends. The germline V gene encodes CDR1 SQVTM and CDR2 ANQGSEA. The CDR3 reads CSVDSVFGVYGYTF. The CDR3 nucleotides are TGCAGCGTGGACAGTGTATTCGGGGTCTATGGCTACACCTTC.

This chain links TRBV27 with TRBJ2-7; D might be TRBD2 (6 bases). Trimming stripped 3 bases from V and 7 bases from J, with 19 bases between. This CDR3 has 15 residues. In germline, CDR1 is MNHEY, CDR2 SMNVEV (reference sequence). CDR3 coding DNA: TGTGCCAGCAGTTTCTGGGCCGGTGGACTACGAGAGCAGTACTTC. It codes for CASSFWAGGLREQYF.

The rearrangement links TRBV12-3 or TRBV12-4 to TRBJ1-1, with D perhaps TRBD1 (5 bases). V lost 6 bases to trimming and J lost 7 bases, with 15 bases between them. CDR3 size: 13 residues. The CDR3 protein is CASSQTVSFEAFF. DNA of the CDR3: TGTGCCAGCAGCCAGACAGTTTCTTTTGAAGCTTTCTTT.

The CDR3 sequence is CASSSRDSPNEKLFF. In DNA, the CDR3 is TGTGCCAGCAGCTCCCGGGACAGCCCTAATGAAAAACTGTTTTTT. This chain uses TRBV5-4 with TRBJ1-4; 7 positions match TRBD1. There are 15 residues in the CDR3. Looked up from germline, CDR1 is SGHNT and CDR2 is YYREEE (reference sequence). V lost 3 bases and J lost 3; bases outside the gene matches: 5.

The chain employs TRBV9 and TRBJ2-1, with TRBD1 matching 7 bases. The V and J ends lost 3 bases and 8 bases, in that order; junction bases with no gene match: 5. CDR1 SGDLS and CDR2 YYNGEE come from the germline V gene. The CDR3 runs to 13 residues. This CDR3 reads CASSDDRADEQFF. As DNA, the CDR3 is TGTGCCAGCAGCGACGACAGGGCCGATGAGCAGTTCTTC.

This chain connects TRBV28 to TRBJ2-3; no firm D call. This CDR3 comprises 14 residues. Deletions cut 6 bases from V and 1 base from J, with 11 bases between. From germline, CDR1 is MDHEN and CDR2 SYDVKM. The CDR3 sequence: CASSSSERTDTQYF. CDR3 DNA: TGTGCCAGCAGCTCGTCAGAACGCACAGATACGCAGTATTTT. Complete variable domain (other parts from reference TRBV28 and TRBJ2-3): DVKVTQSSRYLVKRTGEKVFLECVQDMDHENMFWYRQDPGLGLRLIYFSYDVKMKEKGDIPEGYSVSREKKERFSLILESASTNQTSMYLCASSSSERTDTQYFGPGTRLTVL.

The chain is built from TRBV10-3 and TRBJ1-3; 7 bases match TRBD1. V dropped 4 bases and J dropped 0; count of bases not matched to a gene: 6. CDR3 length: 16 amino acids. Germline-derived CDR1 and CDR2 are ENHRY and SYGVKD. CDR3 nucleotide sequence: TGTGCCATCAGTGGGACAGGAGCCATCTCTGGAAACACCATATATTTT. Its protein product is CAISGTGAISGNTIYF.

This chain links TRBV9 with TRBJ2-7, with 10 bases lining up with TRBD1. This CDR3 contains 14 residues. Germline V gene lookup returns CDR1 SGDLS and CDR2 YYNGEE. The V gene end was trimmed by 4 bases and the J gene end by 6 bases; junction bases not matched to a gene: 7. CDR3 coding DNA: TGTGCCAGCAGCTGGGGACAGGGGAGGGGCGAGCAGTACTTC. It is translated as CASSWGQGRGEQYF.

The chain joins TRBV11-2 to TRBJ1-1; maybe TRBD1 (6 bases). This CDR3 has 13 residues. V lost 2 bases and J 7 bases, leaving 11 bases between the germline ends. The V gene's germline CDR1 is SGHAT and CDR2 FQNNGV. CDR3 DNA sequence: TGTGCCAGCAGCTTACCCGGACAGCTTGAAGCTTTCTTT. Amino acids: CASSLPGQLEAFF.

The V call is TRBV7-2, the J call TRBJ1-1; D unclear. Trimming shortened V by 5 bases and J by 11 bases, and 12 bases separated the two germline ends. Germline V gene sequence: CDR1 SGHTA, CDR2 FQGNSA. The CDR3 sequence is 11 residues long. The CDR3, as DNA: TGTGCCAGCAGCCCCCACCAGTGGGCTTTCTTT. Translation gives CASSPHQWAFF. Full variable domain (remainder filled in from reference TRBV7-2 and TRBJ1-1): GAGVSQSPSNKVTEKGKDVELRCDPISGHTALYWYRQSLGQGLEFLIYFQGNSAPDKSGLPSDRFSAERTGGSVSTLTIQRTQQEDSAVYLCASSPHQWAFFGQGTRLTVV.

This clone was picked up one time. The chain recombines TRBV14 with TRBJ1-2; 7 nucleotides line up with TRBD1. With 4 bases clipped from V and 4 bases from J, the junction kept 9 bases outside the gene matches. The germline gives CDR1 SGHDN, CDR2 FVKESK. The length of the CDR3 is 15 residues. CDR3 nucleotides: TGTGCCAGCAGCCCAGGGGGAGGTAAAATCTATGGCTACACCTTC. It specifies CASSPGGGKIYGYTF.

The rearrangement links TRBV30 to TRBJ2-3, with 12 positions matching TRBD2. The ends lost 4 bases at V and 4 bases at J; junction bases unmatched: 15. Germline V gene sequence: CDR1 GTSNPN, CDR2 SVGIG (reference sequence). This CDR3 contains 18 residues. CDR3 region: CAWKEGGLAGIGPDTQYF. The CDR3 coding sequence is TGTGCCTGGAAAGAAGGCGGACTAGCGGGAATTGGCCCAGATACGCAGTATTTT.

V and J are TRBV11-3 and TRBJ2-7; 8 nucleotides agree with TRBD1. Trimming cost V 5 bases and J 5 bases; bases outside gene matches: 8. The germline V gene has CDR1 SGHNT and CDR2 YENEEA. The CDR3 totals 14 residues. DNA for the CDR3: TGTGCCAGCAGCCACCTCGACAGGGGTAACGAGCAGTACTTC. Translating it yields CASSHLDRGNEQYF.

This clone was seen only a few times. At one end the junction does not follow the germline gene, possibly because of a read error. The V and J genes are TRBV7-7 and TRBJ2-1, with 8 bases identical to TRBD2. The CDR3 totals 20 residues. Germline V CDR1 and CDR2: SSHAT, FNYEAQ (reference sequence). This chain's CDR3 is CASSLEVVTSERNSYNEQFF. In nucleotides, the CDR3 is TGTGCTAGCAGCTTAGAGGTCGTGACTAGCGAGCGGAACTCCTACAATGAGCAGTTCTTC.

The chain links TRBV5-1 to TRBJ2-7; D is undetermined. The germline CDR1 and CDR2 sequences are SGHRS and YFSETQ. The CDR3 has 15 residues. Trimming left V 1 base short and J 1 base short, with 12 bases between. CDR3 coding DNA: TGCGCCAGCAGCTTGCGCCCCGGGTCTTCCTACGAGCAGTACTTC. Its protein is CASSLRPGSSYEQYF.

A remark on this clone: A read error may produce the germline difference seen at one junction end. This chain connects TRBV4-3 to TRBJ2-4, with 7 positions matching TRBD2. CDR3 length equals 16 residues. In germline, CDR1 is LGHNA, CDR2 YSLEER. As DNA, the CDR3 is TGCGCCAGCAGCCAAAGAGCGGGGTGGGCCAAAAACATTCAGTGCTTC. It codes for CASSQRAGWAKNIQCF.

The chain employs TRBV14 and TRBJ1-4, with D hard to call. Germline V gene sequence: CDR1 SGHDN, CDR2 FVKESK. The CDR3 totals 15 residues. Trimming left V 2 bases short and J 4 bases short, with 11 bases between. CDR3 region: CASSQMNSRNEKLFF. The CDR3 nucleotides read TGTGCCAGCAGCCAAATGAACAGTCGTAATGAAAAACTGTTTTTT.

The rearrangement links TRBV6-1 to TRBJ1-1; tentative D call: TRBD1 (5 bases). The V end lost 2 bases, the J end lost 11 bases, and 12 bases lay between the germline ends. The CDR3 contains 12 residues. Germline lookup yields CDR1 MNHNS and CDR2 SASEGT. The CDR3 loop reads CASSEWGDLAFF. CDR3 nucleotide sequence: TGTGCCAGCAGTGAATGGGGCGACCTGGCTTTCTTT.

V usage is TRBV25-1 and J usage is TRBJ1-5; a weak D match, TRBD1 (5 bases). The V end was cut by 2 bases, the J end by 2 bases, with 7 bases between. From germline, CDR1 is MGHDK and CDR2 SYGVNS. The CDR3 loop spans 14 amino acids. This CDR3 reads CASSEPGRNQPQHF. CDR3 DNA sequence: TGTGCCAGCAGTGAACCAGGGCGCAATCAGCCCCAGCATTTT.

This clone has a single count. This chain uses TRBV11-2 with TRBJ1-3; D ambiguous. Germline CDR1 reads SGHAT; CDR2 reads FQNNGV. The CDR3 covers 13 residues. V dropped 11 bases and J dropped 0 bases, with 11 bases sitting between them. In DNA, the CDR3 is TGTGCCGCCCAGCGGGGCTCTGGAAACACCATATATTTT. Amino acid sequence: CAAQRGSGNTIYF.

This clone was seen just once. The chain combines TRBV9 with TRBJ1-4; possible D gene TRBD1, 5 bases. Germline V gene data show CDR1 as SGDLS and CDR2 as YYNGEE. The CDR3 covers 14 residues. Trimming removed 0 bases at V and 7 bases at J, with 10 bases between. CDR3 in amino acids: CASSVGQGSEKLFF. The CDR3 nucleotides read TGTGCCAGCAGCGTAGGGCAGGGTTCTGAAAAACTGTTTTTT.

The J gene is TRBJ1-5, the V gene TRBV30; D is ambiguous. Germline V CDR1 and CDR2: GTSNPN, SVGIG (reference sequence). The CDR3 loop spans 15 amino acids. V lost 2 bases and J lost 2, with 13 bases in between. This chain's CDR3 is CAWSWSSGGNQPQHF. CDR3 nucleotides: TGTGCCTGGAGTTGGTCGTCCGGCGGCAATCAGCCCCAGCATTTT. The variable domain in full, with the rest retrieved from reference TRBV30 and TRBJ1-5, is SQTIHQWPATLVQPVGSPLSLECTVEGTSNPNLYWYRQAAGRGLQLLFYSVGIGQISSEVPQNLSASRPQDRQFILSSKKLLLSDSGFYLCAWSWSSGGNQPQHFGDGTRLSIL.

The chain employs TRBV6-2 or TRBV6-3 and TRBJ2-3, with 13 nucleotides matching TRBD2. Looked up from germline, CDR1 is MNHEY and CDR2 is SVGEGT. There are 20 residues in the CDR3. V was pared by 0 bases and J by 0 bases, with 9 bases of the junction left unmatched. CDR3 in amino acids: CASSYSSSQGLAGSTDTQYF. The CDR3 region has the DNA TGTGCCAGCAGTTACTCCTCTTCTCAGGGACTAGCGGGGAGCACAGATACGCAGTATTTT.

V and J are TRBV24-1 and TRBJ2-4; possible D gene TRBD2, 5 bases. This CDR3 has 16 residues. The ends were cut back, 3 bases at V and 0 bases at J, with 11 bases in the middle. In germline, CDR1 is KGHDR, CDR2 SFDVKD. DNA for the CDR3: TGTGCCACCAGTGATGCGGGCCAGCTAGCCAAAAACATTCAGTACTTC. Amino acid sequence: CATSDAGQLAKNIQYF.

V and J are TRBV6-1 and TRBJ2-7, with 14 bases identical to TRBD2. Germline assignment: CDR1 MNHNS and CDR2 SASEGT. This CDR3 is 16 amino acids long. V lost 3 bases to trimming and J lost 5 bases; unmatched junction nucleotides: 6. For the CDR3, the DNA is TGTGCCAGCAGTGAGTGGACTAGCGGGAGGTCGGACGAGCAGTACTTC. Protein sequence: CASSEWTSGRSDEQYF.

The genes are TRBV29-1 and TRBJ1-2; D gene ambiguous. There are 11 residues in the CDR3. Per the germline V gene, CDR1 is SQVTM and CDR2 is ANQGSEA. V shed 5 bases and J shed 8 bases, with 12 bases lying between them. The CDR3 DNA reads TGCAGCGTTCTAGCCCCCAGGGGCTACACCTTC. It codes for CSVLAPRGYTF.